This T cell receptor beta chain stems from a study of T cells in narcolepsy. Overall study: Enrolled donors included narcolepsy type 1 or type 2 patients and healthy controls.

Profiling relied on immunoSEQ multiplex PCR, and the TCRdb table lists in-frame clones only, not all of them. This sample carries around 31,000 clones, roughly 78% of them seen once, and the ten largest clones take over 0.95%. The study, taken as a whole, reports: Blood of same and different patients, but not healthy controls, reportedly held recurring autoreactive clonotypes.

As regards this clone: Its matching antigen is unknown.

Trimming pared 8 bases from V and 0 bases from J, leaving 12 bases between. The CDR3 has 14 amino acids. Looked up from germline, CDR1 is MRHNA and CDR2 is SNTAGT. This chain connects TRBV6-4 to TRBJ2-3; no reliable D call. The sequence came from a human donor with narcolepsy. Sequencing was carried out using CD45RA- memory CD4+ T cells from PBMCs. Here the CDR3 DNA reads TGTGCCAGCCGAGTTAACCCTAGCACAGATACGCAGTATTTT. Its translation is CASRVNPSTDTQYF.